This TCR beta chain was sequenced during a study of cytomegalovirus exposure and HLA in healthy donors. This CDR3 has 15 residues. Germline loops: CDR1 SQVTM, CDR2 ANQGSEA. Trimming removed 6 bases at V and 11 bases at J, with 27 bases between. Details on this clone: Its specificity is unknown.

The repertoire was sequenced with immunoSEQ multiplex PCR; TCRdb's copy has only in-frame clones and lacks some. This sample has roughly 150,000 clones, with 88% found just once. Study outcomes and limitations: TCR clusters originating in the first cohort tended to co-occur in the approximately 120 validation repertoires, according to a later analysis. Over 150 TCR beta chains were listed as cytomegalovirus-associated.

This TCR was recovered from a man in his late teens or twenties in good health and CMV-seronegative. This sequence joins TRBV29-1 and TRBJ2-3; D might be TRBD2 (6 bases). Sequenced material: PBMCs. CDR3 residues: CSVSSRSGAPAGQYF. The CDR3 coding sequence is TGCAGCGTCTCTTCCCGTTCGGGAGCGCCGGCTGGGCAGTATTTT.